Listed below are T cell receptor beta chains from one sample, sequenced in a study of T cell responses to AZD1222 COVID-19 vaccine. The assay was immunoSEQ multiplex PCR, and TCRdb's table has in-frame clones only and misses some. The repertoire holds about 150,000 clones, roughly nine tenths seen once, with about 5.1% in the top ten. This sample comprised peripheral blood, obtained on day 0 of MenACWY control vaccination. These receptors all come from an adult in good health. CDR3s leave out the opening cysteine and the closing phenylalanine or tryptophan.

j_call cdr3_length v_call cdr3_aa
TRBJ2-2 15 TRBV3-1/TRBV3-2 ASSQRSRGAHTGELF
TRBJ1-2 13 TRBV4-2 ASSQEGHGGDGYT
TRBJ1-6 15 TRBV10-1 ASSGPHTGTGKSPLH
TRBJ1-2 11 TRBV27 ASSPDFGYGYT
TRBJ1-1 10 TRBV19 ASRLGVTEAF
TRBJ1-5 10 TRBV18 ASSAGRQPQH
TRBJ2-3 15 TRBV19 ASSMAGTSGGGDTQY
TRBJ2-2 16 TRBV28 ASSSNLGGGGPNWELF
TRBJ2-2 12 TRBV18 ASSPRGDTGELF
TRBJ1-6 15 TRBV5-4 ASSPGTPSSYNSPLH
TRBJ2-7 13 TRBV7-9 ASSIRGQGGWEQY
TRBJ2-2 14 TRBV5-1 ASSSLSGENTGELF
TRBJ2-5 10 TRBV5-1 ASSLALSTQY
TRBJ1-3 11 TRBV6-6 ASRPPGGNTIY
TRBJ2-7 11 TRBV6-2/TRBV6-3 ASSYTIVHEQY